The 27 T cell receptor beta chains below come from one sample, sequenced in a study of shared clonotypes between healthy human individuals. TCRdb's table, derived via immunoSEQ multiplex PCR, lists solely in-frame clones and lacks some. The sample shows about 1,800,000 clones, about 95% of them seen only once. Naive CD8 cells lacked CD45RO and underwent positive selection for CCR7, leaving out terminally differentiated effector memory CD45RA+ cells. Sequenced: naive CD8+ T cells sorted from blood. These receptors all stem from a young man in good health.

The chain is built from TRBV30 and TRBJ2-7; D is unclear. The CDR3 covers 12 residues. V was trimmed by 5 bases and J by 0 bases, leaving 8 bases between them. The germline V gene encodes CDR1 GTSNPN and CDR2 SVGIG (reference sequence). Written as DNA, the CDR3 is TGTGCCTGGGAACACAGCTCCTACGAGCAGTACTTC. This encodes CAWEHSSYEQYF.

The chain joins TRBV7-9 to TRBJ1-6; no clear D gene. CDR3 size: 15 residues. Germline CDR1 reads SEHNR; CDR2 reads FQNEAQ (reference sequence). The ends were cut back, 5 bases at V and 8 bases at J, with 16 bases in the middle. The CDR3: CASSREGNWDSPLHF. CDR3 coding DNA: TGTGCCAGCAGCCGGGAGGGTAATTGGGATTCACCCCTCCACTTT.

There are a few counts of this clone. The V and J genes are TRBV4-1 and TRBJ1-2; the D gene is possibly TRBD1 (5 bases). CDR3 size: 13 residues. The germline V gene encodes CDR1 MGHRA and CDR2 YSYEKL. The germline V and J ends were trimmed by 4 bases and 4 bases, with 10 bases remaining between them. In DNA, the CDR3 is TGCGCCAGCAGCCCCCAGGGAACCTATGGCTACACCTTC. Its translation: CASSPQGTYGYTF.

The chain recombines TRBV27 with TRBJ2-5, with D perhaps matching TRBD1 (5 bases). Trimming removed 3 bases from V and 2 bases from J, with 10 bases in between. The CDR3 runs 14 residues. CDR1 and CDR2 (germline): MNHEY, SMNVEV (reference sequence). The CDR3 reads CASSFWAGQETQYF. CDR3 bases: TGTGCCAGCAGTTTTTGGGCAGGGCAAGAGACCCAGTACTTC.

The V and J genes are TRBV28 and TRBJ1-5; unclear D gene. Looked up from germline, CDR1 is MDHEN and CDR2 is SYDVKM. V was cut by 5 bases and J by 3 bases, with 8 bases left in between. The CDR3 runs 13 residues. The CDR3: CASSPSDNQPQHF. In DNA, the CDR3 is TGTGCCAGCAGTCCCTCGGACAATCAGCCCCAGCATTTT. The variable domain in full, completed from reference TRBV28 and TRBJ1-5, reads DVKVTQSSRYLVKRTGEKVFLECVQDMDHENMFWYRQDPGLGLRLIYFSYDVKMKEKGDIPEGYSVSREKKERFSLILESASTNQTSMYLCASSPSDNQPQHFGDGTRLSIL.

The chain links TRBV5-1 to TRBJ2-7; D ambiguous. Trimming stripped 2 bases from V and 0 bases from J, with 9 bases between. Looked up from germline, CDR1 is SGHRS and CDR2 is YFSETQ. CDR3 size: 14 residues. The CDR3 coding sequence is TGCGCCAGCAGCTTCGACGTGTCCTCCTACGAGCAGTACTTC. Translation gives CASSFDVSSYEQYF.

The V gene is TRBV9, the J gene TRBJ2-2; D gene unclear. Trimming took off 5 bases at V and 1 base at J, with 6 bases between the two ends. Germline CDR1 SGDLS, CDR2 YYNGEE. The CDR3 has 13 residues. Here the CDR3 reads CASSFMNTGELFF. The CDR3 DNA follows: TGTGCCAGCAGTTTTATGAACACCGGGGAGCTGTTTTTT.

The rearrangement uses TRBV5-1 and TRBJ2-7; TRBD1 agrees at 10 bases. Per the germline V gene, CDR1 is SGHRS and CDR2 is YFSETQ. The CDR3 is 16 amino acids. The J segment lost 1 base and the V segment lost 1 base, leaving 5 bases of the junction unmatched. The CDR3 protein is CASSLSGQGSSYEQYF. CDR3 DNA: TGCGCCAGCAGCTTGTCGGGACAGGGGTCTTCCTACGAGCAGTACTTC.

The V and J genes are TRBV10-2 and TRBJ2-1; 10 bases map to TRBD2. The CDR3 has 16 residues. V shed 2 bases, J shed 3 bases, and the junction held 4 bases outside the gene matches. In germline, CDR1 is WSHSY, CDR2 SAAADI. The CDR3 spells CASSEELAGVYNEQFF. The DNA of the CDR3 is TGCGCCAGCAGTGAGGAGCTAGCGGGGGTCTACAATGAGCAGTTCTTC.

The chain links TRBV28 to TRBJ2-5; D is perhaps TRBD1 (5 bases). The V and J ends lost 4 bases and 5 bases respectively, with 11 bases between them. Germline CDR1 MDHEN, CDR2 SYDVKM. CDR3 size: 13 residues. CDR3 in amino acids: CASSWQGDETQYF. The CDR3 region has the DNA TGTGCCAGCAGTTGGCAGGGCGATGAGACCCAGTACTTC.

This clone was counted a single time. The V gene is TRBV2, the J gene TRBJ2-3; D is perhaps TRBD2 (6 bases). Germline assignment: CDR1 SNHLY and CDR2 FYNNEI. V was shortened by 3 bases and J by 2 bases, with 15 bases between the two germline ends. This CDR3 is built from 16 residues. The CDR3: CASSEGRGTLTDTQYF. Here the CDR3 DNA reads TGTGCCAGCAGTGAGGGGCGGGGAACCCTCACAGATACGCAGTATTTT.

CDR3 DNA: TGTGCCAGCAGTGAATTCACTTGGCCCTACGAGCAGTACTTC. Translated: CASSEFTWPYEQYF. V usage is TRBV25-1 and J usage is TRBJ2-7; D unclear. Germline CDR1 and CDR2: MGHDK and SYGVNS. The CDR3 has 14 residues. Trimming removed 1 base at V and 2 bases at J, with 9 bases between.

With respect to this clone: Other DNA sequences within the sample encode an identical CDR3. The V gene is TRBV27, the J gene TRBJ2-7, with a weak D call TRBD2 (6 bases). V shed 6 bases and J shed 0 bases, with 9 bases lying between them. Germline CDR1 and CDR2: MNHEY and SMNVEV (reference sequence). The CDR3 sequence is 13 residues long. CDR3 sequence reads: CASSLGGSYEQYF. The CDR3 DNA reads TGTGCCAGCAGCCTCGGGGGCTCCTACGAGCAGTACTTC.

The CDR3 DNA reads as TGTGCCAGCAGCTTTCAGGAGCACACCGGGGAGCTGTTTTTT. It specifies CASSFQEHTGELFF. The V and J genes are TRBV7-9 and TRBJ2-2, with D hard to call. V was shortened by 3 bases and J by 3 bases, with 8 bases between the two germline ends. Germline-derived CDR1 and CDR2 are SEHNR and FQNEAQ (reference sequence). The CDR3 contains 14 residues.

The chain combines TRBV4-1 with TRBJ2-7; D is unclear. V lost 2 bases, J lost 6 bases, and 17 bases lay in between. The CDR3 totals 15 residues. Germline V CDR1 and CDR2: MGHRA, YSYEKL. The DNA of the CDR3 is TGCGCCAGCAGCCAATCTCCGGGTAACCTGGGCGAGCAGTACTTC. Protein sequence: CASSQSPGNLGEQYF.

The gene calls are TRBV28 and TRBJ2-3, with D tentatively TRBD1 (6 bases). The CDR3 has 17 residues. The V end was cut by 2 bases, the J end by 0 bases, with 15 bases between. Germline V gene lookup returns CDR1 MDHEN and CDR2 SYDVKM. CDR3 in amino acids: CASSLEITGTSTDTQYF. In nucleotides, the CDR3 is TGTGCCAGCAGTTTAGAGATCACAGGGACCAGCACAGATACGCAGTATTTT.

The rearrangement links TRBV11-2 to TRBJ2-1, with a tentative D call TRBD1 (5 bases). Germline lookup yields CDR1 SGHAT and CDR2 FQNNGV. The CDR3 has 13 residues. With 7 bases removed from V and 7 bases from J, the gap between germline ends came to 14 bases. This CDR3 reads CASTPIGVNEQFF. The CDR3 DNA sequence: TGTGCCAGCACCCCTATAGGGGTAAATGAGCAGTTCTTC. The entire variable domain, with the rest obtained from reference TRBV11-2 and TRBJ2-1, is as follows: EAGVAQSPRYKIIEKRQSVAFWCNPISGHATLYWYQQILGQGPKLLIQFQNNGVVDDSQLPKDRFSAERLKGVDSTLKIQPAKLEDSAVYLCASTPIGVNEQFFGPGTRLTVL.

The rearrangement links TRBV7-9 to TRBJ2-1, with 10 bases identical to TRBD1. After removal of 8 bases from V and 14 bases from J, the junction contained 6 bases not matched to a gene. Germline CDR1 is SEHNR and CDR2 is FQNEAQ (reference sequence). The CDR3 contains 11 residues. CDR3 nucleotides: TGTGCCAGCGCCGGGACAGGGGACGAGTTCTTC. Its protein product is CASAGTGDEFF.

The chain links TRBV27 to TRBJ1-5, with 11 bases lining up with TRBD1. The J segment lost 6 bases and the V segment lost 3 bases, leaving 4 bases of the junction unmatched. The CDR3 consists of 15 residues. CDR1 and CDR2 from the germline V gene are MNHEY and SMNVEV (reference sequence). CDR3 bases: TGTGCCAGCAGTTTCGGACAGGGGGCGTTTCAGCCCCAGCATTTT. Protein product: CASSFGQGAFQPQHF.

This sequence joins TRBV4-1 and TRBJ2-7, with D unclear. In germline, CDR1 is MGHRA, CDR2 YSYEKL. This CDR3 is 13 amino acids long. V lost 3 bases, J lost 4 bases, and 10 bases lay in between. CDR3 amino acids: CASSQNLVYEQYF. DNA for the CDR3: TGCGCCAGCAGCCAGAACTTGGTATACGAGCAGTACTTC.

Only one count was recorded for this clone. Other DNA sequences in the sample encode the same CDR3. The CDR3 reads CASSETGGTYEQYF. The CDR3 coding sequence is TGTGCCAGCAGTGAGACCGGGGGGACATACGAGCAGTACTTC. The rearrangement links TRBV6-1 to TRBJ2-7; the D gene is possibly TRBD2 (7 bases). CDR1 MNHNS and CDR2 SASEGT come from the germline V gene. The V and J ends lost 3 bases and 4 bases respectively, with 13 bases between them. The CDR3 has 14 residues.

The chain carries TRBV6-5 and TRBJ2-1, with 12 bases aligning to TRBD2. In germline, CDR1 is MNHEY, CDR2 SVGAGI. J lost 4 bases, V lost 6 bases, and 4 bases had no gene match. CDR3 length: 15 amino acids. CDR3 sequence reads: CASSTGLAGYNEQFF. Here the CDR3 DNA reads TGTGCCAGCAGCACCGGACTAGCGGGGTACAATGAGCAGTTCTTC.

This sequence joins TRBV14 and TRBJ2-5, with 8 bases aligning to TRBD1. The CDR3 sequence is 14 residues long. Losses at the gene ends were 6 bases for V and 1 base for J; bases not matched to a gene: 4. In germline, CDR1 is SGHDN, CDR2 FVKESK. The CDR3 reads CASSTGGIQETQYF. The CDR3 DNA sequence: TGTGCCAGCAGTACAGGGGGTATCCAAGAGACCCAGTACTTC.

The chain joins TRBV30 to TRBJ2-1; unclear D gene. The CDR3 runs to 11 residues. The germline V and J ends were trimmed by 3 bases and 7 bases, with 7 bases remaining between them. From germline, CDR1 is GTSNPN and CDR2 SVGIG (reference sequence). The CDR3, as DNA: TGTGCCTGGAGCGAGGATAATGAGCAGTTCTTC. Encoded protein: CAWSEDNEQFF.

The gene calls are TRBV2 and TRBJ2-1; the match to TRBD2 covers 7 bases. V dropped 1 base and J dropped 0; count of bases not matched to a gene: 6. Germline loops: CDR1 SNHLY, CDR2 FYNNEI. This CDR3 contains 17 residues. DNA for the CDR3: TGTGCCAGCAGTGAAGAAGCTAGCGGTAACTCCTACAATGAGCAGTTCTTC. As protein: CASSEEASGNSYNEQFF.

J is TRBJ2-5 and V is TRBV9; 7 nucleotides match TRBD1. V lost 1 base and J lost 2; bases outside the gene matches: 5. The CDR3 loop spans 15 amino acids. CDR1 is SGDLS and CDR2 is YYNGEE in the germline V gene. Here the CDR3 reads CASSVRDSLQETQYF. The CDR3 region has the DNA TGTGCCAGCAGCGTACGGGACAGCTTGCAAGAGACCCAGTACTTC.

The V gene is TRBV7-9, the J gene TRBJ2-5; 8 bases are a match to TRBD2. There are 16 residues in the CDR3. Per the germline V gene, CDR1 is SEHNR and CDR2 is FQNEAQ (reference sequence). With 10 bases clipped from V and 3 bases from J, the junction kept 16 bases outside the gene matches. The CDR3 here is CATVSRSGTSKETQYF. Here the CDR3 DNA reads TGTGCCACCGTATCCCGAAGCGGGACTAGTAAAGAGACCCAGTACTTC. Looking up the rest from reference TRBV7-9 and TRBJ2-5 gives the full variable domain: DTGVSQNPRHKITKRGQNVTFRCDPISEHNRLYWYRQTLGQGPEFLTYFQNEAQLEKSRLLSDRFSAERPKGSFSTLEIQRTEQGDSAMYLCATVSRSGTSKETQYFGPGTRLLVL.